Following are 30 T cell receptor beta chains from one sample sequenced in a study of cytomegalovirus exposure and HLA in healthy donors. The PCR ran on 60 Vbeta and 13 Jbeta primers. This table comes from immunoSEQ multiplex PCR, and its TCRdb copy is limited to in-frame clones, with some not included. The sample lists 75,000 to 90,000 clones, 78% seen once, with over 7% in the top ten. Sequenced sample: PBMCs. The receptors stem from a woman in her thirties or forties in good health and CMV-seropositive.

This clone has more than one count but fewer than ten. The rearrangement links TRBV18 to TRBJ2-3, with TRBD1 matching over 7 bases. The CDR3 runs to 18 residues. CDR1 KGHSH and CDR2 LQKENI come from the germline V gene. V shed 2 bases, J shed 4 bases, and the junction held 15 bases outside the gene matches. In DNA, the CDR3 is TGTGCCAGCTCACCATCAAGGACAGGTCCGTCTACGGCAGATACGCAGTATTTT. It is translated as CASSPSRTGPSTADTQYF.

The chain's CDR3 is CASSPDRGLNTGELFF. The DNA for the CDR3 is TGTGCCAGCAGCCCGGACAGGGGGCTTAACACCGGGGAGCTGTTTTTT. V gene TRBV9 combines with J gene TRBJ2-2; 11 bases align to TRBD1. The CDR3 spans 16 residues. Germline CDR1 reads SGDLS; CDR2 reads YYNGEE. The V segment lost 4 bases and the J segment 2 bases; nucleotides outside the gene matches: 4.

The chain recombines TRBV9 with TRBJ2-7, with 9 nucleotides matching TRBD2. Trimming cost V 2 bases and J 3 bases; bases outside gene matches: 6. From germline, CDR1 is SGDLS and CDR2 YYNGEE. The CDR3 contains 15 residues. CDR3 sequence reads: CASSVRASGDYEQYF. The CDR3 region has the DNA TGTGCCAGCAGCGTTCGAGCTAGCGGGGACTACGAGCAGTACTTC.

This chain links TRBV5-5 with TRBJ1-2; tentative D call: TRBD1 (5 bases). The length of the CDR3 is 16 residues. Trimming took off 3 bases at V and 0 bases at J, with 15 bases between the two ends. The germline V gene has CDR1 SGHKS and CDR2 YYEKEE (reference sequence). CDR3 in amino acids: CASSSGPDTSNYGYTF. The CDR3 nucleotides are TGTGCCAGCAGCTCTGGACCGGACACCTCTAACTATGGCTACACCTTC.

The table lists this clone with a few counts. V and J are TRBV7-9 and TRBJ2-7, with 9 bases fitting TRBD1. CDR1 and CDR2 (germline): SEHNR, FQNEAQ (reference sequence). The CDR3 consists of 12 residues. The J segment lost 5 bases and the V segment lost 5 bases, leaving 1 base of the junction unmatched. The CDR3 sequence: CASSRTGDEQYF. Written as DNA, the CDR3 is TGTGCCAGCAGCAGGACAGGGGACGAGCAGTACTTC.

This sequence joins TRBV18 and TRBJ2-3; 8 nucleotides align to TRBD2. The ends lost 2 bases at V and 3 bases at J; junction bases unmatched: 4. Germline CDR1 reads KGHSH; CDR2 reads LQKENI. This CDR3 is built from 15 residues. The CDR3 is CASSPGGGGTDTQYF. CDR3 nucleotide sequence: TGTGCCAGCTCACCAGGCGGCGGGGGGACAGATACGCAGTATTTT.

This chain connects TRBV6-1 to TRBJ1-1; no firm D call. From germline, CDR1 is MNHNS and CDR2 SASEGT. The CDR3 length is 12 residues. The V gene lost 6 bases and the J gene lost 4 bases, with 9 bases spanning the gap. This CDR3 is CASRTRGTEAFF. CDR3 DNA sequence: TGTGCCAGCAGGACGCGGGGCACTGAAGCTTTCTTT.

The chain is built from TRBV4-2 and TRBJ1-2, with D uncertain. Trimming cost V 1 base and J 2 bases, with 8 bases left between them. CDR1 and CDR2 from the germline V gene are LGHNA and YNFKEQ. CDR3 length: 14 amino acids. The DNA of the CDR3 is TGTGCCAGCAGCCAAGTAGAGGAAAACTATGGCTACACCTTC. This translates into CASSQVEENYGYTF.

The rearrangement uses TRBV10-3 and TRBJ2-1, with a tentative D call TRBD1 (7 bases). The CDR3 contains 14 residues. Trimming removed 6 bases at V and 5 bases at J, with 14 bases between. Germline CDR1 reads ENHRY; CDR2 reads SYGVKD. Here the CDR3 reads CAIREGQTDNEQFF. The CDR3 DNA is TGTGCCATCAGGGAGGGACAGACCGACAATGAGCAGTTCTTC.

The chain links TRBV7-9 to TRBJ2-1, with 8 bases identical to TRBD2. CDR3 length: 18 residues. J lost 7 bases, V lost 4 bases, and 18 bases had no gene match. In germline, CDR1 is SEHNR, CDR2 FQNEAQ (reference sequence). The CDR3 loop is CASSSLTSDWMLGNEQFF. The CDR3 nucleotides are TGTGCCAGCAGCTCCCTGACTAGCGACTGGATGTTGGGAAATGAGCAGTTCTTC.

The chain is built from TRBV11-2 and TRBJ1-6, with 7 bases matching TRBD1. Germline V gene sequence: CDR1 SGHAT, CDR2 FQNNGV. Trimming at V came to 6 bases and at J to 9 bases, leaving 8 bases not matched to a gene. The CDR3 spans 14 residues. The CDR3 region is CASSLLDRLSPLHF. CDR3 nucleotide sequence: TGTGCCAGCAGTTTACTGGACAGGCTTTCACCCCTCCACTTT.

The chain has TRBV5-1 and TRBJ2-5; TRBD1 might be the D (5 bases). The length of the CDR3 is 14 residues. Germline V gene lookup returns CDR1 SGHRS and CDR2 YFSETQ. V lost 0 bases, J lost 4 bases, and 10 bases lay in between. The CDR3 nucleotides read TGCGCCAGCAGCTTGGCCAGGGCCGGAGAGACCCAGTACTTC. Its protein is CASSLARAGETQYF.

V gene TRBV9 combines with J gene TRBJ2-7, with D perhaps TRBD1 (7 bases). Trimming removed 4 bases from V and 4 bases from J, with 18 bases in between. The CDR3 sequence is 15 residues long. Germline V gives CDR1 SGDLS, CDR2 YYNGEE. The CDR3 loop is CASSPRGTEWYEQYF. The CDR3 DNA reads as TGTGCCAGCAGCCCACGGGGGACAGAGTGGTACGAGCAGTACTTC. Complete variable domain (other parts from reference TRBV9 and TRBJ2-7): DSGVTQTPKHLITATGQRVTLRCSPRSGDLSVYWYQQSLDQGLQFLIQYYNGEERAKGNILERFSAQQFPDLHSELNLSSLELGDSALYFCASSPRGTEWYEQYFGPGTRLTVT.

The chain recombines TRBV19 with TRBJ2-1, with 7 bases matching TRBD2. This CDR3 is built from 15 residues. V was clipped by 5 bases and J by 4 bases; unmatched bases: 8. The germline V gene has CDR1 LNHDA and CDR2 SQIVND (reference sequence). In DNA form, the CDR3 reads TGTGCCAGTAGTTCCGGGACTACCCGTTACAATGAGCAGTTCTTC. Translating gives CASSSGTTRYNEQFF.

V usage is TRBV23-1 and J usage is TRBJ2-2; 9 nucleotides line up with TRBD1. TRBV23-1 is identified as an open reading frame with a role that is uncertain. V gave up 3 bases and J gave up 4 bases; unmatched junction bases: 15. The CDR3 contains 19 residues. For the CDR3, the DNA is TGCGCCAGCAGTCATTTGCCCTGGACAGGGGAGGGCGGCACCGGGGAGCTGTTTTTT. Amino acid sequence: CASSHLPWTGEGGTGELFF.

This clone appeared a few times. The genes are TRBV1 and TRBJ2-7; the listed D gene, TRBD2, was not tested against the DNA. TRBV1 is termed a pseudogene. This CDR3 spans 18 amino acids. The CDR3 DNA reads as TGCACCAGCAGCCAAGAACGCACCGGAACAAACCCAGCGCGCGAGCAGTACTTC. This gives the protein CTSSQERTGTNPAREQYF.

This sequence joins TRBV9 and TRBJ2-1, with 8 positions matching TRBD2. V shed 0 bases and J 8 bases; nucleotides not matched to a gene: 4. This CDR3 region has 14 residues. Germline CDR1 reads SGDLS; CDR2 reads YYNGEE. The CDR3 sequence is CASSVDGGAYEQFF. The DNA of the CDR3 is TGTGCCAGCAGCGTAGACGGGGGGGCCTATGAGCAGTTCTTC. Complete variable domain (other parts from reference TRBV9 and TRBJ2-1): DSGVTQTPKHLITATGQRVTLRCSPRSGDLSVYWYQQSLDQGLQFLIQYYNGEERAKGNILERFSAQQFPDLHSELNLSSLELGDSALYFCASSVDGGAYEQFFGPGTRLTVL.

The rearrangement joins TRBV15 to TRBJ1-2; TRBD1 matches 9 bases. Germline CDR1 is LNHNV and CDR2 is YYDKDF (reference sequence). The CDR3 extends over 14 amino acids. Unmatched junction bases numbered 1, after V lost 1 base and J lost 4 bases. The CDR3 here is CATSRAGQGYGYTF. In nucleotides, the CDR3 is TGTGCCACCAGCAGAGCGGGACAGGGCTATGGCTACACCTTC.

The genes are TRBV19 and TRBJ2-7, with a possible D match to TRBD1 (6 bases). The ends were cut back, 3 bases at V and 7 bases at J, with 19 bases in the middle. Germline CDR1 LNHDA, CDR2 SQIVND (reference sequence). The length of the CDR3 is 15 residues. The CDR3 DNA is TGTGCCAGTAGTATCCGACAGGCCGACATCTCTGAGCAGTACTTC. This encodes CASSIRQADISEQYF.

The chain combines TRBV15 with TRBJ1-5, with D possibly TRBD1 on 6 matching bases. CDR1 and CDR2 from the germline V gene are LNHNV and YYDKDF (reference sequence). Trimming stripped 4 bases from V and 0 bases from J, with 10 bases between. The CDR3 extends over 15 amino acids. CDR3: CATSKGGYSNQPQHF. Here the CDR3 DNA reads TGTGCCACCAGCAAAGGGGGTTATAGCAATCAGCCCCAGCATTTT.

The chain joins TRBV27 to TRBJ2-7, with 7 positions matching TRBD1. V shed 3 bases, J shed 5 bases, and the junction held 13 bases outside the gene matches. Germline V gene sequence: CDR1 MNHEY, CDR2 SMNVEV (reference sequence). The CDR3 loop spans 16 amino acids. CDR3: CASSFIYRGLGNEQYF. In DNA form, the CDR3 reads TGTGCCAGCAGTTTCATATACAGGGGCCTTGGGAACGAGCAGTACTTC.

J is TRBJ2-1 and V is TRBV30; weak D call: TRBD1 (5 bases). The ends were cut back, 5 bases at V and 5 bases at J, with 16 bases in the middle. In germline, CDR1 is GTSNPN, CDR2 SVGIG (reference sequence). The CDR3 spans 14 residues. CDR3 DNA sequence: TGTGCCTGGGTCCACCCGAACAGGAACAATGAGCAGTTCTTC. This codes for CAWVHPNRNNEQFF.

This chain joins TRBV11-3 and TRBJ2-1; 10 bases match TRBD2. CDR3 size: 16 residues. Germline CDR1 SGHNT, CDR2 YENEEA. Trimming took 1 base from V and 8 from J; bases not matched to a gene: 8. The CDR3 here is CASSLGASGGPDEQFF. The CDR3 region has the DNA TGTGCCAGCAGCTTAGGCGCTAGCGGGGGCCCGGATGAGCAGTTCTTC.

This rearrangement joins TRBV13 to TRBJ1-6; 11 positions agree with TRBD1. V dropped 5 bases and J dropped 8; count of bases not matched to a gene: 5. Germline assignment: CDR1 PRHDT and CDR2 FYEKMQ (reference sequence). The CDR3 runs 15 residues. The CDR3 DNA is TGTGCCAGCAGCCGGACAGGGGGCGGGTATTCACCCCTCCACTTT. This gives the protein CASSRTGGGYSPLHF.

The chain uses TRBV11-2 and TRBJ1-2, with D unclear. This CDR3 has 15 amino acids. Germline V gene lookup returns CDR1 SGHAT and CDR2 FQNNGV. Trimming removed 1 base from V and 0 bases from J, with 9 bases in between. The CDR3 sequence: CASSLVGVANYGYTF. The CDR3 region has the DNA TGTGCCAGCAGCTTAGTCGGAGTAGCTAACTATGGCTACACCTTC.

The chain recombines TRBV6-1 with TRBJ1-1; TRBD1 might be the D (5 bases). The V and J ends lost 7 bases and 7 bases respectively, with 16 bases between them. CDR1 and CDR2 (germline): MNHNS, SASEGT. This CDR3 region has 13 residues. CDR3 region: CASTRDGGNEAFF. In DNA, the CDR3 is TGTGCCAGCACCCGGGACGGCGGGAATGAAGCTTTCTTT.

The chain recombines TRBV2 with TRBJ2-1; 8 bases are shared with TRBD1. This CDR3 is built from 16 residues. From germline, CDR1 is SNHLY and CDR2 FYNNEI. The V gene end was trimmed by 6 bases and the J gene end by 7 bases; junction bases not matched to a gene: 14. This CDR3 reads CASRLRATGVSNEQFF. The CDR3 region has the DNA TGTGCCAGCAGGTTGCGCGCGACAGGGGTCTCGAATGAGCAGTTCTTC.

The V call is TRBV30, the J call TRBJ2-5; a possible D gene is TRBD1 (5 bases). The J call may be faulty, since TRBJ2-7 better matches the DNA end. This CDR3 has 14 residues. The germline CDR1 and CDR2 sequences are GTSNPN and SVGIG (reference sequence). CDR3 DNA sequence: TGTGCCTGGAGTAGAAAGGCAGGGTTTTACGAGCAGTACTTC. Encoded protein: CAWSRKAGFYEQYF.

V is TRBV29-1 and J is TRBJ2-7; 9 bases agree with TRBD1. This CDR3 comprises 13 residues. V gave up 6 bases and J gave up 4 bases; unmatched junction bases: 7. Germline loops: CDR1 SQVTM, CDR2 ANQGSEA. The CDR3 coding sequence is TGCAGCGTGCCGGGACAGGGATATTACGAGCAGTACTTC. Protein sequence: CSVPGQGYYEQYF.

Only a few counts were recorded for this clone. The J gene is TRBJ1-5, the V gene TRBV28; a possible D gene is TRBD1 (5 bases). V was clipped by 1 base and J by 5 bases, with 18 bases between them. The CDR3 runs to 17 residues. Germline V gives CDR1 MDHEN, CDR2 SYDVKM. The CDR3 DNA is TGTGCCAGCAGTTTATCTAGTTTTTACGGGGGGTATCAGCCCCAGCATTTT. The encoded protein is CASSLSSFYGGYQPQHF.